This T cell receptor (beta chain) was documented in a study of blood T cells in healthy people across ages. Each donor supplied approximately 10 milliliters of peripheral blood. This clonotype was seen only once. Its antigen remains unknown. The CDR3 has 17 amino acids. Germline V lookup: CDR1 SSHAT, CDR2 FNYEAQ (reference sequence). V was clipped by 3 bases and J by 5 bases, with 20 bases between them. Whole-study findings and limits: TCR beta diversity tracked closely with naive T cell percentage. Bulk PBMC profiling left naive and antigen-experienced comparisons inconclusive.

Primers used in a second PCR of roughly 6 to 11 cycles were a sample-barcoded 5' primer and a J-beta primer mix. Each TCR beta cDNA got a 12-nucleotide random molecular identifier. Each CDR3 protein gets one entry after TCRdb re-called the 5' RACE reads with MiXCR. The sample includes some 1.6 million distinct CDR3 sequences, roughly 32% of them seen just once. Source material: blood. The source of this sequence is a woman under 40 in good health. The chain joins TRBV7-7 to TRBJ2-1; D is possibly TRBD2 (6 bases). The CDR3 region has the DNA TGTGCCAGCAGCTTGGGGGGACCGCTCCCCCTCCACAATGAGCAGTTCTTC. It translates to CASSLGGPLPLHNEQFF.